The 18 T cell receptor beta chains below were found in one sample sequenced in a study of shared clonotypes between healthy human individuals. Generated by immunoSEQ multiplex PCR, the TCRdb table keeps only in-frame clones and is missing some. Of approximately 2.3 million clones listed, over 85% are singletons. Specimen: naive CD4+ T cells from PBMCs. As to subset: CD45RA+ positively selected. All receptors derive from a man between 18 and 35 years old in good health. Some clones in this sample may be carry-over from other donors' samples.

The chain combines TRBV19 with TRBJ2-7; tentatively, D is TRBD1 (6 bases). The ends were cut back, 6 bases at V and 4 bases at J, with 16 bases in the middle. Germline-derived CDR1 and CDR2 are LNHDA and SQIVND (reference sequence). This CDR3 has 14 amino acids. CDR3 sequence reads: CASSTGQGLYEQYF. CDR3 DNA: TGTGCCAGTAGCACCGGGCAGGGGTTGTACGAGCAGTACTTC.

The rearrangement joins TRBV7-2 to TRBJ1-1; D gene ambiguous. Germline V gene data show CDR1 as SGHTA and CDR2 as FQGNSA. The V end was cut by 4 bases, the J end by 0 bases, with 15 bases between. This CDR3 comprises 16 residues. CDR3 sequence reads: CASSSTLTTLNTEAFF. The CDR3 DNA reads as TGTGCCAGCAGCTCGACTCTGACAACCCTGAACACTGAAGCTTTCTTT.

The J gene is TRBJ2-7, the V gene TRBV18; weak D call: TRBD1 (5 bases). V lost 2 bases, J lost 5 bases, and 10 bases lay in between. The CDR3 has 13 amino acids. CDR1 and CDR2 from the germline V gene are KGHSH and LQKENI. CDR3 sequence: CASSPGAGNEQYF. The CDR3 nucleotides read TGTGCCAGCTCACCAGGGGCAGGAAACGAGCAGTACTTC.

This chain joins TRBV19 and TRBJ2-1; 8 nucleotides line up with TRBD2. V was clipped by 9 bases and J by 4 bases; unmatched bases: 14. This CDR3 comprises 16 residues. Germline CDR1 is LNHDA and CDR2 is SQIVND (reference sequence). Written as DNA, the CDR3 is TGTGCCAGCGGGGGGGGACGCCAACCTAGTTACAATGAGCAGTTCTTC. Protein sequence: CASGGGRQPSYNEQFF.

V is TRBV2 and J is TRBJ2-7, with TRBD2 matching 9 bases. Trimming took 8 bases from V and 2 from J; bases not matched to a gene: 16. The germline gives CDR1 SNHLY, CDR2 FYNNEI. This CDR3 contains 17 residues. The CDR3 DNA is TGTGCCAGCCTGGGCGGGATAGCGGGAGTTCGCCCCTACGAGCAGTACTTC. Encoded protein: CASLGGIAGVRPYEQYF.

This clone was found once. The V gene is TRBV9, the J gene TRBJ2-3; 12 bases are a match to TRBD2. Germline assignment: CDR1 SGDLS and CDR2 YYNGEE. The CDR3 is 17 residues long. V dropped 0 bases and J dropped 2; count of bases not matched to a gene: 4. The CDR3 sequence is CASSVAPSGRVTDTQYF. Here the CDR3 DNA reads TGTGCCAGCAGCGTAGCCCCTAGCGGGAGGGTCACAGATACGCAGTATTTT.

This CDR3 reads CASSLLTASYRPYQYF. For the CDR3, the DNA is TGTGCCAGCAGCTTACTTACAGCCTCGTACCGACCTTATCAGTACTTC. The chain employs TRBV7-8 and TRBJ2-7, with D unclear. CDR1 is SGHVS and CDR2 is FQNEAQ in the germline V gene. V lost 2 bases and J lost 10, with 24 bases in between. The length of the CDR3 is 16 residues.

This rearrangement joins TRBV19 to TRBJ2-7, with D tentatively TRBD1 (6 bases). This CDR3 comprises 12 residues. V was clipped by 8 bases and J by 0 bases, with 8 bases between them. Germline CDR1 reads LNHDA; CDR2 reads SQIVND (reference sequence). The CDR3 sequence is CASGDNSYEQYF. CDR3 in DNA: TGTGCCAGTGGGGACAACTCCTACGAGCAGTACTTC. Supplemented by reference TRBV19 and TRBJ2-7, the full variable domain reads DGGITQSPKYLFRKEGQNVTLSCEQNLNHDAMYWYRQDPGQGLRLIYYSQIVNDFQKGDIAEGYSVSREKKESFPLTVTSAQKNPTAFYLCASGDNSYEQYFGPGTRLTVT.

CDR3 residues: CASTEGGVRNYGYTF. As DNA, the CDR3 is TGTGCCAGCACCGAAGGCGGGGTACGGAACTATGGCTACACCTTC. This sequence joins TRBV28 and TRBJ1-2, with D hard to call. CDR3 length: 15 amino acids. Germline CDR1 is MDHEN and CDR2 is SYDVKM. Trimming cost V 7 bases and J 2 bases, with 17 bases left between them.

V usage is TRBV7-8 and J usage is TRBJ2-5, with TRBD2 matching 15 bases. CDR1 SGHVS and CDR2 FQNEAQ come from the germline V gene. This CDR3 has 19 residues. V dropped 5 bases and J dropped 1; count of bases not matched to a gene: 11. This chain's CDR3 is CASSRGLAGGPGFQETQYF. In DNA form, the CDR3 reads TGTGCCAGCAGCAGGGGACTAGCGGGAGGCCCCGGTTTCCAAGAGACCCAGTACTTC.

V gene TRBV30 combines with J gene TRBJ2-1; D remains unclear. V lost 4 bases to trimming and J lost 5 bases, with 9 bases between them. In germline, CDR1 is GTSNPN, CDR2 SVGIG (reference sequence). This CDR3 is built from 12 residues. The CDR3 region has the DNA TGTGCCTGGAAGCCGCAAAACAATGAGCAGTTCTTC. Its translation is CAWKPQNNEQFF.

V and J are TRBV9 and TRBJ2-3, with TRBD2 matching 14 bases. Germline CDR1 SGDLS, CDR2 YYNGEE. The CDR3 is made up of 20 amino acids. V was pared by 3 bases and J by 3 bases, with 15 bases of the junction left unmatched. The CDR3 region is CASSARPGTSGGGWTDTQYF. CDR3 nucleotide sequence: TGTGCCAGCAGCGCCCGTCCCGGGACTAGCGGGGGAGGGTGGACAGATACGCAGTATTTT.

The rearrangement links TRBV19 to TRBJ2-7, with 7 bases aligning to TRBD2. The ends lost 5 bases at V and 0 bases at J; junction bases unmatched: 7. This CDR3 has 15 residues. The germline gives CDR1 LNHDA, CDR2 SQIVND (reference sequence). Written as DNA, the CDR3 is TGTGCCAGTAGTGCTACCGGGACTACCTCCTACGAGCAGTACTTC. Amino acid sequence: CASSATGTTSYEQYF.

The rearrangement joins TRBV7-2 to TRBJ2-1; D tentatively fits TRBD1 or TRBD2 (5 bases each). In germline, CDR1 is SGHTA, CDR2 FQGNSA. The V and J ends lost 1 base and 4 bases respectively, with 11 bases between them. This CDR3 is 15 amino acids long. The CDR3 DNA sequence: TGTGCCAGCAGCTTAGGGGGCGGAGGTTACAATGAGCAGTTCTTC. Translation gives CASSLGGGGYNEQFF.

The CDR3: CASSNRVHPQYYEQYF. CDR3 DNA sequence: TGTGCCAGCAGTAACAGGGTGCACCCTCAATACTACGAGCAGTACTTC. J is TRBJ2-7 and V is TRBV27, with a tentative D call TRBD1 (6 bases). The CDR3 runs to 16 residues. V was trimmed by 5 bases and J by 3 bases, leaving 20 bases between them. CDR1 and CDR2 from the germline V gene are MNHEY and SMNVEV (reference sequence).

The chain couples TRBV14 to TRBJ2-2, with D possibly being TRBD2 (5 bases). CDR3 length: 15 amino acids. Germline CDR1 SGHDN, CDR2 FVKESK. V was cut by 0 bases and J by 4 bases, with 9 bases left in between. CDR3 nucleotide sequence: TGTGCCAGCAGCCAAGATAGGAGGCCCACCGGGGAGCTGTTTTTT. It codes for CASSQDRRPTGELFF.

This chain joins TRBV7-9 and TRBJ1-5; possible D gene TRBD1, 6 bases. CDR1 and CDR2 from the germline V gene are SEHNR and FQNEAQ (reference sequence). The V end was cut by 1 base, the J end by 5 bases, with 12 bases between. The CDR3 is 15 residues long. The CDR3 protein is CASSLEGRGDQPQHF. As DNA, the CDR3 is TGTGCCAGCAGCTTAGAAGGCAGGGGCGATCAGCCCCAGCATTTT.

This chain links TRBV7-6 with TRBJ2-7, with no clear D. The CDR3 loop spans 15 amino acids. Looked up from germline, CDR1 is SGHVS and CDR2 is FNYEAQ. V lost 5 bases and J lost 7, with 21 bases in between. CDR3 nucleotides: TGTGCCAGCAGCCTGGAACCTCTAACCTCGGGTGAGCAGTACTTC. It yields the protein CASSLEPLTSGEQYF.